This TCR beta chain is from a study of blood T cell repertoires in COVID-19. As for the study in general: Whether acute or convalescent, the COVID-19 samples came from the United States, Italy and Spain. PBMCs, B-cell-depleted T cells, or T cells were the source of the cDNA or gDNA that made up the material.

V lost 6 bases and J lost 6, with 17 bases in between. The CDR3 consists of 14 residues. Looked up from germline, CDR1 is SEHNR and CDR2 is FQNEAQ (reference sequence). Under the authors' procedure: Amplification from reference gene primers served as the basis for estimated nucleated cell counts. Generated by immunoSEQ multiplex PCR, the TCRdb table keeps only in-frame clones and is missing some. V and J calls plus clone size are reproduced from that table; the DNA served to infer D and trimming. The sample shows 150,000 to 200,000 clones, roughly 79% of them seen only once. The table lists this clone with a few counts. It was during active infection that Seattle patients were enrolled and then longitudinally followed.

The material sequenced was peripheral blood. This sequence originates from a woman older than 75 with COVID-19, enrolled during active disease. The V call is TRBV7-9, the J call TRBJ1-2; D call uncertain. The DNA for the CDR3 is TGTGCCAGCAGTTTTGACACGGAATTTGATGGCTACACCTTC. The encoded protein is CASSFDTEFDGYTF.